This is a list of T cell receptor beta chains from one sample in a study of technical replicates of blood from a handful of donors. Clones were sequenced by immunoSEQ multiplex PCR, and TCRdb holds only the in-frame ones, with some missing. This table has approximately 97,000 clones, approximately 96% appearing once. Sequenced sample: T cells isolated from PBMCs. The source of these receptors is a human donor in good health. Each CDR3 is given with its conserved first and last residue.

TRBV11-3 CASSLEYRSIQYF
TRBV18 CASSPGQGVTNYGYTF
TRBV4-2 CASSQGGKDRAFIGFYGYTF
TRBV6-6 CASSYSRTGDTGELFF
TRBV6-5 CASSYSGANTEAFF
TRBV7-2 CASSTGQDQTQYF
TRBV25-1 CASSGGLQAFF
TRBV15 CATSSWEGVEGYTF
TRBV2 CASTFVLAETYEQYF
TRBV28 CASSLAGGQETQYF
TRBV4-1 CASSQDPGGADQPQHF
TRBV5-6 CASSLLAGKETQYF
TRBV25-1 CASSESLGGNTEAFF
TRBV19 CASSIGPGGKDTGELFF
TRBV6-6 CASRSTGGDNEQFF
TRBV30 CAWSNQGAQGEQYF
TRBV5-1 CASSESIRTGSAGVPGKLYEQYF
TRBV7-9 CASSLGRQVRDTEAFF
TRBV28 CASRPRGPMRAFF
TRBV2 CASILSPGVNPWGYTF
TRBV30 CAWSTGDYGYTF
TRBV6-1 CASTSGQMENYGYTF
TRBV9 CASSASPDRVTYEQYF
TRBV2 CASSASDTQYF
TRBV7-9 CASSKGLPETQYF
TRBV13 CASSARDRVYEQYF
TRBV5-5 CASNDDRGLSYTF
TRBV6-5 CASSYDASGAYNEQFF
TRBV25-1 CASSFSSYEQYF
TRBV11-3 CASSLPVDTQYF
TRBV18 CASSPSGGRRDTEAFF
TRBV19 CASSIDTVLRYNEQFF
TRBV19 CASSMLREVLNEQFF
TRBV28 CASSLMGQGAGYGYTF
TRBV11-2 CASSLGQGSTDTQYF
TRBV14 CASSPVRTGELFF
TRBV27 CASSLNRASAEAFF
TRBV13 CASSGTGTGDLGEQFF
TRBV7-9 CASSLRSQETQYF
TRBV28 CASSEGQRPFF
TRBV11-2 CASSLGLAGSYEQYF
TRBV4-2 CASSHRATPGQTTYEQYF
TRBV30 CAWSPPGARRVAFF
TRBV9 CASSVSTGEVSGYTF
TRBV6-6 CASSYPGLNNEQFF
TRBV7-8 CASSLEGGGTGELFF
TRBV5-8 CASGQGGPGNTIYF
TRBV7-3 CASSLDQREAPYNEQFF
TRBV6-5 CASSQGGREKLFF
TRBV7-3 CASRASTGELFF
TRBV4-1 CASSQEFGGGGSLETQYF
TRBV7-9 CASSSLQGSEQYF
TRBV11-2 CASSLVAGAYNEQFF